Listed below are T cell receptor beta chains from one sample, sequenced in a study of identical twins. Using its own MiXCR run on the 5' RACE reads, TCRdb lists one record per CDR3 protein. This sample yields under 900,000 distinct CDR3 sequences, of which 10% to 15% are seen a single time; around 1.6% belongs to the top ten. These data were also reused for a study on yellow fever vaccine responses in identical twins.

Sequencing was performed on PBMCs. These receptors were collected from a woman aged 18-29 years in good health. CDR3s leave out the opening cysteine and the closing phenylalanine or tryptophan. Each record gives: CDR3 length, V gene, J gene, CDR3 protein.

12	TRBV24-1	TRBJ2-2	ATSGQAFTGELF
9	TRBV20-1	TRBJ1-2	SARAVEGYT
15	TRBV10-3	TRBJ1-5	AISESTGQGLNQPQH
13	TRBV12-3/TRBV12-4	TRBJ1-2	ASSLGTGNTDGYT
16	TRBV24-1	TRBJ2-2	ATSDPGTSGSIPGELF
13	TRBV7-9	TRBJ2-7	ASSLAYGGAYEQY
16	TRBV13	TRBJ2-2	ASSLVLSGRANTGELF
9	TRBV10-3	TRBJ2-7	AIESSDEQY
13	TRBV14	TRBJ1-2	ASSQVLGSGGGYT
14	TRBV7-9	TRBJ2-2	ASTVSGQGNTGELF
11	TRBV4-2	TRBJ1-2	ASSLRDGDGYT
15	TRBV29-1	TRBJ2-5	SVEGVAGGIRKETQY
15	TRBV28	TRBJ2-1	ASTPRLAPSSYNEQF
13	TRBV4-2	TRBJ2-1	ASSQVGQGNNEQF
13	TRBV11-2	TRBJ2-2	ASSLVTSGTGELF
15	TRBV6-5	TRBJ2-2	ASSYLRGAGGTGELF
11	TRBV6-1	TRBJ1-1	ASTRSGITGAF
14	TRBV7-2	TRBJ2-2	ASSPPGLAGPGELF
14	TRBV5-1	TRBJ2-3	ASSGGTGGYTDTQY
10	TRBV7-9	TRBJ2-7	ALASGTYEQY
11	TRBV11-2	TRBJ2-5	ASSPERRETQY
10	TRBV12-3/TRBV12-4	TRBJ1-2	ASSFGVYGYT
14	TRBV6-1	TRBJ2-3	ASRGTSGSSTDTQY
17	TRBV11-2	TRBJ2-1	ASSLDAALTKSSYNEQF
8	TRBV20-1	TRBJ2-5	SVGAETQY
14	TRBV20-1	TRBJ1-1	SAREGGGIGSTEAF
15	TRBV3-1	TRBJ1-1	ASSPRQGGGIWTEAF
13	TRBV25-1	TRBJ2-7	ASSERQGGAYEQY
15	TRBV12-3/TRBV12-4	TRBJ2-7	ASSLEPGQKASYEQY
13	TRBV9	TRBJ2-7	ASSVAGVPSYEQY
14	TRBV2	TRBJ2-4	ASGLSGTTREDIQY
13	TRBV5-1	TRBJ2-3	ASSLVGVGADTQY
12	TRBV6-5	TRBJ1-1	ASSWDRGYTEAF
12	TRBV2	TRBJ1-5	ASTENSQGTTQH
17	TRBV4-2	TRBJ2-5	ASSQRLAGGRPVQETQY
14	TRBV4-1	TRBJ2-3	ASSQDGGSAPATQY
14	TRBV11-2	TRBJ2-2	ASSSPRTVNTGELF
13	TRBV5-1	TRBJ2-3	ASSPRSPSTDTQY
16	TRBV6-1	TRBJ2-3	ASRGLAGGLPDTDTQY
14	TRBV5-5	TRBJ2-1	ASSFRGGVNYNEQF
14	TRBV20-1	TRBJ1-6	SARSRGPFGNSPLH
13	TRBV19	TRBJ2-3	ASALGSGGTDTQY
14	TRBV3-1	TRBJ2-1	ASSQGPGGMNNEQF
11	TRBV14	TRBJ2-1	ASSQVIQAEQF
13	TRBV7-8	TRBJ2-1	ASSSRTSGNYEQF
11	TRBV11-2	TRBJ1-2	ASSADRLYGYT
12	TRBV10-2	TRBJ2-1	ASSELLGFNEQF
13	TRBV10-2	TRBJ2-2	ASSGSIVNTGELF
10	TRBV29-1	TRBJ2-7	SIAVSSYEQY
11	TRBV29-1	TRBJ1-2	SVEEQGLYGYT
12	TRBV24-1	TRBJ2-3	ATSKDTITDTQY
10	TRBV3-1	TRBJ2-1	ASSQGGHEQF
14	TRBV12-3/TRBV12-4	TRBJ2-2	ASTISGRVNTGELF
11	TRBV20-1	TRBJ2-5	SARINRGETQY
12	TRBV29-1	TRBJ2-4	SATGDDSKNIQY